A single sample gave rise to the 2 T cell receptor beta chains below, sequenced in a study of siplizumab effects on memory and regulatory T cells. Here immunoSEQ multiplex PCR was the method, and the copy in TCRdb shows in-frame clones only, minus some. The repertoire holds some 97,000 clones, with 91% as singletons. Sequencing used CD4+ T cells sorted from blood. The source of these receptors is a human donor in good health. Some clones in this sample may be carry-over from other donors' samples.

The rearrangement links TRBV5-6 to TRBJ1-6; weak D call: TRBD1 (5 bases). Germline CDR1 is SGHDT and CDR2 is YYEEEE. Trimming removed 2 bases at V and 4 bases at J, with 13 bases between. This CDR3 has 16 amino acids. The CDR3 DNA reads TGTGCCAGCAGCTTCGGCGGTTCAGGGTATAATTCACCCCTCCACTTT. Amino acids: CASSFGGSGYNSPLHF. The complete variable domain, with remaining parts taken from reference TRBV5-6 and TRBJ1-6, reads DAGVTQSPTHLIKTRGQQVTLRCSPKSGHDTVSWYQQALGQGPQFIFQYYEEEERQRGNFPDRFSGHQFPNYSSELNVNALLLGDSALYLCASSFGGSGYNSPLHFGNGTRLTVT.

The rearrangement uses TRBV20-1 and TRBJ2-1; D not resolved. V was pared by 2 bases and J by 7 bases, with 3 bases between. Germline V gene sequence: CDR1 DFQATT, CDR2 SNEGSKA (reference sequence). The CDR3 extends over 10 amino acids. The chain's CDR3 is CSARRNEQFF. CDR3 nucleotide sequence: TGCAGTGCTAGAAGGAATGAGCAGTTCTTC.